This record looks at one TCR beta chain sequence and its context. The antigen remains undetermined. Use of 60 Vbeta and 13 Jbeta primers characterized the PCR. Repertoires were generated with immunoSEQ multiplex PCR, while TCRdb's copy carries only in-frame clones and drops some. The sample carries about 120,000 clones, roughly 70% recorded once. This entry is derived from a study of cytomegalovirus exposure and HLA in healthy donors. The study, taken as a whole, reports: As was reported, the classifier diagnosed cytomegalovirus status with high specificity and sensitivity. Listed as cytomegalovirus-associated were approximately 160 TCR beta chains.

The CDR3 contains 16 residues. Germline loops: CDR1 SGDLS, CDR2 YYNGEE. V gave up 0 bases and J gave up 0 bases, with 10 bases separating them. This receptor was taken from a woman between 35 and 50 years old in good health and CMV-seropositive. The genes are TRBV9 and TRBJ2-1, with D unresolved. Input material: PBMCs. Here the CDR3 DNA reads TGTGCCAGCAGCGTAGCTAGTGAAAGCTCCTACAATGAGCAGTTCTTC. The encoded protein is CASSVASESSYNEQFF.